Listed here are 15 T cell receptor beta chains from one sample, sequenced in a study of T-cell reconstitution after alpha-beta-depleted transplantation in children. Preparing the TCRbeta library involved the use of unique molecular identifiers. MiXCR, run by TCRdb on the PCR reads, gives a single entry per CDR3 protein. The data hold about 250,000 distinct CDR3 sequences, with 20% to 30% observed a single time. The specimen comprised PBMCs, mostly from graft donor cells, sampled 360 days after TCRalphabeta/CD19-depleted stem cell transplant. These receptors originate from a female patient aged 2 to 10 who had a stem cell transplant for congenital amegakaryocytic thrombocytopenia, so the T cells may come from the graft donor.

A few counts support this clonotype. This chain links TRBV20-1 with TRBJ1-4, with 7 bases fitting TRBD1. CDR1 DFQATT and CDR2 SNEGSKA come from the germline V gene (reference sequence). The CDR3 is 14 amino acids. V gave up 4 bases and J gave up 6 bases; unmatched junction bases: 8. This CDR3 reads CSATSGQVDEKLFF. In DNA, the CDR3 is TGCAGTGCTACTTCAGGACAGGTGGATGAAAAACTGTTTTTT.

This clonotype has just a few counts. The chain employs TRBV6-2 or TRBV6-3 and TRBJ2-1, with 13 bases identical to TRBD2. The germline V gene encodes CDR1 MNHEY and CDR2 SVGEGT. CDR3 length: 16 residues. Trimming took 5 bases from V and 12 from J; bases not matched to a gene: 13. The CDR3 region has the DNA TGTGCCAGCAGTCTCATGCCGGGACTAGCGGGATTCGGGCAGTTCTTC. This sequence encodes CASSLMPGLAGFGQFF.

This clonotype has a handful of counts. This chain joins TRBV12-3 or TRBV12-4 and TRBJ1-2; D gene ambiguous. V was cut by 4 bases and J by 4 bases, with 16 bases left in between. This CDR3 is built from 15 residues. CDR3: CASSSSMTRRYGYTF. As DNA, the CDR3 is TGTGCCAGCAGTTCGAGCATGACTAGGCGCTATGGCTACACCTTC.

This clonotype has more than one count but fewer than ten. The V and J genes are TRBV6-5 and TRBJ2-5; 9 bases align to TRBD1. V lost 4 bases and J lost 6; bases outside the gene matches: 6. Germline CDR1 is MNHEY and CDR2 is SVGAGI. The CDR3 has 14 residues. In DNA form, the CDR3 reads TGTGCCAGCAGTTCGGACAGGGGTCGTCAGACCCAGTACTTC. Translation: CASSSDRGRQTQYF.

This clonotype showed up just a few times. The V call is TRBV6-1, the J call TRBJ2-2; 7 nucleotides agree with TRBD1. The V and J ends lost 7 bases and 6 bases, in that order; junction bases with no gene match: 14. This CDR3 comprises 16 residues. From germline, CDR1 is MNHNS and CDR2 SASEGT. The CDR3 spells CASTKKQGLSSGELFF. DNA of the CDR3: TGTGCCAGCACAAAAAAACAGGGGTTGTCGTCCGGGGAGCTGTTTTTT.

As regards this clonotype: The conserved phenylalanine or tryptophan normally closing the CDR3 is absent here, so this likely arose from a read error. The gene calls are TRBV30 and TRBJ2-5; 8 bases map to TRBD2. The CDR3 spans 14 residues. Per the germline V gene, CDR1 is GTSNPN and CDR2 is SVGIG (reference sequence). V lost 1 base and J lost 4; bases outside the gene matches: 5. Here the CDR3 reads CAWSDGLARETQYY. CDR3 DNA sequence: TGTGCCTGGAGTGACGGACTAGCAAGAGAGACCCAGTACTAC.

This clonotype was counted only a few times. This chain links TRBV27 with TRBJ2-7; 8 nucleotides match TRBD1. V lost 2 bases and J lost 6; bases outside the gene matches: 3. Germline V CDR1 and CDR2: MNHEY, SMNVEV (reference sequence). The CDR3 runs 13 residues. The CDR3 reads CASSLVDRAEQYF. The CDR3 region has the DNA TGTGCCAGCAGTTTAGTGGACAGGGCCGAGCAGTACTTC.

This clonotype has just a few counts. V is TRBV30 and J is TRBJ2-7; D possibly corresponds to TRBD2 (5 bases). V lost 2 bases and J lost 3, with 17 bases in between. CDR3 length: 15 amino acids. Germline loops: CDR1 GTSNPN, CDR2 SVGIG (reference sequence). The DNA for the CDR3 is TGTGCCTGGAGTCCACGGCCGGGGTATATCTACGAGCAGTACTTC. It translates to CAWSPRPGYIYEQYF.

This chain joins TRBV2 and TRBJ2-3, with a possible D match to TRBD2 (5 bases). Germline CDR1 is SNHLY and CDR2 is FYNNEI. The CDR3 is made up of 14 amino acids. V was clipped by 4 bases and J by 3 bases, with 11 bases between them. CDR3 DNA sequence: TGTGCCAGCAGTGCCGTGGGGAGAACAGATACGCAGTATTTT. This codes for CASSAVGRTDTQYF.

The V call is TRBV4-1, the J call TRBJ1-2; D is unclear. The CDR3 totals 14 residues. V was pared by 0 bases and J by 5 bases, with 10 bases between. The germline V gene has CDR1 MGHRA and CDR2 YSYEKL. For the CDR3, the DNA is TGCGCCAGCAGCCAAGATAGTCCGGATTATGGCTACACCTTC. Residues: CASSQDSPDYGYTF.

There are a few counts of this clonotype. J is TRBJ1-1 and V is TRBV2; the D gene is possibly TRBD1 (5 bases). The V gene lost 3 bases and the J gene lost 3 bases, with 14 bases spanning the gap. CDR1 and CDR2 from the germline V gene are SNHLY and FYNNEI. The CDR3 runs 15 residues. CDR3: CASSELGQRYTEAFF. The CDR3 DNA follows: TGTGCCAGCAGTGAGTTGGGGCAGCGCTACACTGAAGCTTTCTTT. The full variable domain, in which reference TRBV2 and TRBJ1-1 provide the parts outside the CDR3, is EPEVTQTPSHQVTQMGQEVILRCVPISNHLYFYWYRQILGQKVEFLVSFYNNEISEKSEIFDDQFSVERPDGSNFTLKIRSTKLEDSAMYFCASSELGQRYTEAFFGQGTRLTVV.

The rearrangement uses TRBV20-1 and TRBJ2-1; 10 bases fit TRBD2. Germline assignment: CDR1 DFQATT and CDR2 SNEGSKA (reference sequence). This CDR3 has 15 amino acids. V dropped 6 bases and J dropped 5; count of bases not matched to a gene: 10. The chain's CDR3 is CSAQNPGLANNEQFF. The CDR3 DNA follows: TGCAGTGCCCAAAACCCGGGACTAGCGAACAATGAGCAGTTCTTC.

The chain employs TRBV29-1 and TRBJ2-7, with D possibly called TRBD1 or TRBD2 (6 bases each). The CDR3 runs to 13 residues. The V gene's germline CDR1 is SQVTM and CDR2 ANQGSEA. Trimming removed 5 bases at V and 4 bases at J, with 15 bases between. This CDR3 reads CSVRWGAAYEQYF. CDR3 nucleotide sequence: TGCAGCGTTCGTTGGGGGGCGGCTTACGAGCAGTACTTC.

The chain employs TRBV9 and TRBJ2-2; D not certain. The CDR3 is made up of 13 amino acids. Germline V CDR1 and CDR2: SGDLS, YYNGEE. V was trimmed by 1 base and J by 2 bases, leaving 3 bases between them. In DNA, the CDR3 is TGTGCCAGCAGCGTAATAAACACCGGGGAGCTGTTTTTT. This encodes CASSVINTGELFF.

This chain uses TRBV4-1 with TRBJ1-1, with D uncertain. V was clipped by 2 bases and J by 1 base, with 8 bases between them. The length of the CDR3 is 14 residues. Looked up from germline, CDR1 is MGHRA and CDR2 is YSYEKL. CDR3 amino acids: CASSQLRQNTEAFF. The CDR3 DNA follows: TGCGCCAGCAGCCAACTCCGACAGAACACTGAAGCTTTCTTT.